These 18 T cell receptor beta chains originate from one sample sequenced in a study of blood T cell repertoires in COVID-19. Produced via immunoSEQ multiplex PCR; TCRdb's table is partial and in-frame only. The data show roughly 150,000 clones, roughly 80% seen once. Material: PBMCs or T cells enriched from blood (not recorded which). Receptors were obtained from a woman aged 50 to 65 who had recovered from COVID-19.

In its sample, this clone was seen a few times. The chain has TRBV10-3 and TRBJ2-7; 8 bases fit TRBD1. V shed 0 bases, J shed 2 bases, and the junction held 15 bases outside the gene matches. The length of the CDR3 is 19 residues. Per the germline V gene, CDR1 is ENHRY and CDR2 is SYGVKD. The CDR3 here is CAISESSSSAGQDPYEQYF. DNA for the CDR3: TGTGCCATCAGTGAGTCGAGCTCTTCGGCGGGACAGGACCCCTACGAGCAGTACTTC.

The gene calls are TRBV19 and TRBJ2-1; 12 nucleotides line up with TRBD1. Losses at the gene ends were 6 bases for V and 5 bases for J; bases not matched to a gene: 17. This CDR3 is built from 19 residues. In germline, CDR1 is LNHDA, CDR2 SQIVND (reference sequence). Here the CDR3 reads CASSPGQGAIGRGNNEQFF. The CDR3 region has the DNA TGTGCCAGTAGCCCGGGACAGGGGGCAATCGGAAGAGGCAACAATGAGCAGTTCTTC.

V and J are TRBV5-1 and TRBJ2-1; 7 bases are a match to TRBD2. V was clipped by 1 base and J by 5 bases; unmatched bases: 6. The length of the CDR3 is 15 residues. The V gene's germline CDR1 is SGHRS and CDR2 YFSETQ. The CDR3 sequence: CASSLRAGVNNEQFF. CDR3 DNA sequence: TGCGCCAGCAGCTTGCGGGCGGGGGTTAACAATGAGCAGTTCTTC.

This clone was counted a few times. The chain has TRBV5-6 and TRBJ2-7; TRBD1 matches 11 bases. Per germline, CDR1 SGHDT and CDR2 YYEEEE. This CDR3 has 15 residues. V lost 4 bases and J lost 3; bases outside the gene matches: 6. The DNA of the CDR3 is TGTGCCAGCAGCCCCGGGGGGACAGGGGGCTACGAGCAGTACTTC. Its translation: CASSPGGTGGYEQYF.

This chain uses TRBV5-1 with TRBJ1-1; 7 bases agree with TRBD1. Losses at the gene ends were 3 bases for V and 1 base for J; bases not matched to a gene: 6. Germline CDR1 reads SGHRS; CDR2 reads YFSETQ. The CDR3 contains 15 residues. The DNA of the CDR3 is TGCGCCAGCAGCTACGGGACAGCGGCGAACACTGAAGCTTTCTTT. Residues: CASSYGTAANTEAFF.

This clone has a count of ten or more. This sequence joins TRBV7-9 and TRBJ2-2; the match to TRBD1 covers 9 bases. CDR3 size: 16 residues. CDR1 SEHNR and CDR2 FQNEAQ come from the germline V gene (reference sequence). Trimming at V came to 5 bases and at J to 4 bases, leaving 8 bases not matched to a gene. CDR3 DNA: TGTGCCAGCAGCAGCACCGGGACAGGGATCACCGGGGAGCTGTTTTTT. This sequence encodes CASSSTGTGITGELFF.

V and J are TRBV18 and TRBJ1-5; the D gene is possibly TRBD1 (5 bases). CDR3 length equals 16 residues. CDR1 is KGHSH and CDR2 is LQKENI in the germline V gene. The V gene lost 5 bases and the J gene lost 2 bases, with 16 bases spanning the gap. CDR3 DNA: TGTGCCAGCTCAACAGACGTGGGGGAGGGCAATCAGCCCCAGCATTTT. Its protein is CASSTDVGEGNQPQHF.

This clone was recorded a few times. The J gene is TRBJ2-2, the V gene TRBV3-1 (or the pseudogene TRBV3-2), with D hard to call. Deletions cut 3 bases from V and 5 bases from J, with 7 bases between. Germline V gene sequence: CDR1 LGHDT, CDR2 YNNKEL (reference sequence). The CDR3 has 13 amino acids. The CDR3 reads CASSHPGTGELFF. CDR3 nucleotides: TGTGCCAGCAGCCATCCCGGGACCGGGGAGCTGTTTTTT.

The V gene is TRBV28, the J gene TRBJ2-5, with no clear D. The CDR3 is made up of 12 amino acids. V was pared by 3 bases and J by 4 bases, with 6 bases between. The germline CDR1 and CDR2 sequences are MDHEN and SYDVKM. The CDR3 DNA reads TGTGCCAGCAGTTTTTCCGTAGAGACCCAGTACTTC. Its translation is CASSFSVETQYF.

The chain employs TRBV9 and TRBJ1-1; no reliable D call. CDR3 length equals 16 residues. Germline-derived CDR1 and CDR2 are SGDLS and YYNGEE. Trimming cost V 0 bases and J 0 bases, with 12 bases left between them. The CDR3: CASSVDGRRMNTEAFF. CDR3 bases: TGTGCCAGCAGCGTAGATGGGAGGAGGATGAACACTGAAGCTTTCTTT.

The rearrangement joins TRBV7-2 to TRBJ1-2; 11 positions agree with TRBD1. The ends lost 2 bases at V and 8 bases at J; junction bases unmatched: 4. The CDR3 runs to 14 residues. Germline CDR1 SGHTA, CDR2 FQGNSA. The CDR3 nucleotides read TGTGCCAGCAGCTTATGGACAGGGGGCGACGGCTACACCTTC. This translates into CASSLWTGGDGYTF.

The chain links TRBV7-8 to TRBJ1-3; no firm D call. The germline V gene has CDR1 SGHVS and CDR2 FQNEAQ. This CDR3 is 14 amino acids long. The ends were cut back, 1 base at V and 0 bases at J, with 4 bases in the middle. CDR3 coding DNA: TGTGCCAGCAGCTTAGACACCTCTGGAAACACCATATATTTT. Translation gives CASSLDTSGNTIYF.

The chain combines TRBV10-2 with TRBJ1-1, with no clear D. This CDR3 spans 13 amino acids. Trimming stripped 7 bases from V and 5 bases from J, with 14 bases between. From germline, CDR1 is WSHSY and CDR2 SAAADI. Here the CDR3 reads CASTVTGGTEAFF. As DNA, the CDR3 is TGCGCCAGCACCGTTACGGGAGGTACTGAAGCTTTCTTT.

The V gene is TRBV5-4, the J gene TRBJ2-7; 12 nucleotides match TRBD2. Germline V gene sequence: CDR1 SGHNT, CDR2 YYREEE (reference sequence). The length of the CDR3 is 15 residues. V lost 4 bases to trimming and J lost 2 bases; unmatched junction nucleotides: 4. CDR3 DNA sequence: TGTGCCAGCAGCGAAAGACTAGCGGGAGCCTACGAGCAGTACTTC. Residues: CASSERLAGAYEQYF.

The rearrangement uses TRBV5-6 and TRBJ1-1; possible D gene TRBD1, 6 bases. The CDR3 length is 14 residues. From germline, CDR1 is SGHDT and CDR2 YYEEEE. Between the trimmed V and J ends, which lost 2 bases and 5 bases, there was a span of 13 bases. Here the CDR3 reads CASSFRNQGTEAFF. DNA of the CDR3: TGTGCCAGCAGCTTCAGGAATCAGGGGACTGAAGCTTTCTTT.

The chain combines TRBV28 with TRBJ2-3, with D unclear. Germline V gene sequence: CDR1 MDHEN, CDR2 SYDVKM. Trimming cost V 7 bases and J 0 bases, with 8 bases left between them. CDR3 size: 13 residues. The CDR3 loop is CASIQASTDTQYF. CDR3 DNA sequence: TGTGCCAGCATCCAAGCGAGCACAGATACGCAGTATTTT. The full variable domain, in which reference TRBV28 and TRBJ2-3 provide the parts outside the CDR3, is DVKVTQSSRYLVKRTGEKVFLECVQDMDHENMFWYRQDPGLGLRLIYFSYDVKMKEKGDIPEGYSVSREKKERFSLILESASTNQTSMYLCASIQASTDTQYFGPGTRLTVL.

The V and J genes are TRBV7-2 and TRBJ2-3, with TRBD2 as a possible D gene (6 bases). Germline CDR1 SGHTA, CDR2 FQGNSA. CDR3 size: 15 residues. V shed 5 bases and J shed 4 bases, with 16 bases lying between them. CDR3 DNA: TGTGCCAGCAGCACGGATGGAGGGCTTTCAGATACGCAGTATTTT. This encodes CASSTDGGLSDTQYF.

The chain links TRBV9 to TRBJ2-1, with TRBD2 matching 8 bases. The CDR3 sequence is 16 residues long. The trim removed 0 bases at V and 5 bases at J, leaving 7 bases unmatched. Germline CDR1 SGDLS, CDR2 YYNGEE. The CDR3 sequence: CASSVAWTSPNNEQFF. The DNA for the CDR3 is TGTGCCAGCAGCGTAGCTTGGACTAGCCCGAACAATGAGCAGTTCTTC.